These 11 T cell receptor beta chains came from one sample sequenced in a study of control samples from healthy donors and cancer patients. TCRdb's table, derived via immunoSEQ multiplex PCR, lists solely in-frame clones and lacks some. The table lists about 55,000 clones, 70% to 90% of them singletons. Sequencing was carried out using blood. The receptors were sampled from a man aged 45-60 years in good health.

The chain combines TRBV6-2 or TRBV6-3 with TRBJ2-3; TRBD1 matches 7 bases. Trimming at V came to 7 bases and at J to 0 bases, leaving 4 bases not matched to a gene. CDR1 is MNHEY and CDR2 is SVGEGT in the germline V gene. The CDR3 length is 14 residues. The CDR3 is CASNPRGSTDTQYF. As DNA, the CDR3 is TGTGCCAGCAACCCCAGGGGGAGCACAGATACGCAGTATTTT.

This clone was observed a few times. Other DNA sequences of this sample code for an identical CDR3. The chain links TRBV27 to TRBJ1-4, with D unresolved. CDR1 is MNHEY, CDR2 SMNVEV, per germline (reference sequence). The V gene lost 6 bases and the J gene lost 0 bases, with 5 bases spanning the gap. This CDR3 contains 13 residues. The CDR3 DNA reads as TGTGCCAGCAGACCTGCAACTAATGAAAAACTGTTTTTT. It codes for CASRPATNEKLFF.

The chain recombines TRBV5-5 with TRBJ1-4; no definite D call. V gave up 2 bases and J gave up 5 bases, with 10 bases separating them. Germline V CDR1 and CDR2: SGHKS, YYEKEE (reference sequence). The CDR3 spans 14 residues. The chain's CDR3 is CASSFGPGNEKLFF. The CDR3 DNA reads as TGTGCCAGCAGCTTTGGACCGGGGAATGAAAAACTGTTTTTT. The whole variable domain, filled in from reference TRBV5-5 and TRBJ1-4, reads DAGVTQSPTHLIKTRGQQVTLRCSPISGHKSVSWYQQVLGQGPQFIFQYYEKEERGRGNFPDRFSARQFPNYSSELNVNALLLGDSALYLCASSFGPGNEKLFFGSGTQLSVL.

V and J are TRBV28 and TRBJ2-5; 9 positions match TRBD1. J gave up 4 bases and V 6 bases, and 6 bases lay outside the gene matches. CDR3 length equals 14 residues. The germline gives CDR1 MDHEN, CDR2 SYDVKM. The CDR3 region is CASRFTGGGETQYF. The CDR3 nucleotides are TGTGCCAGCAGATTTACAGGGGGCGGAGAGACCCAGTACTTC.

The gene calls are TRBV28 and TRBJ2-1; 8 bases are shared with TRBD2. Germline values: CDR1 MDHEN, CDR2 SYDVKM. CDR3 length equals 15 residues. J lost 8 bases, V lost 5 bases, and 11 bases had no gene match. CDR3 DNA sequence: TGTGCCAGCAGTGCGACTAGCGCAACCCACGATGAGCAGTTCTTC. It codes for CASSATSATHDEQFF.

This chain joins TRBV9 and TRBJ2-1; 12 nucleotides align to TRBD1. From germline, CDR1 is SGDLS and CDR2 YYNGEE. This CDR3 spans 14 amino acids. Trimming at V came to 4 bases and at J to 8 bases, leaving 4 bases not matched to a gene. CDR3 in DNA: TGTGCCAGCAGCCCCGGGACAGGGGGCTATGAGCAGTTCTTC. This sequence encodes CASSPGTGGYEQFF.

This chain uses TRBV11-2 with TRBJ1-2, with D unresolved. Germline loops: CDR1 SGHAT, CDR2 FQNNGV. Trimming shortened V by 1 base and J by 2 bases, and 11 bases separated the two germline ends. CDR3 size: 15 residues. CDR3 coding DNA: TGTGCCAGCAGCTTAGCCCAGATTGTGAACTATGGCTACACCTTC. It yields the protein CASSLAQIVNYGYTF.

The chain has TRBV28 and TRBJ2-4, with 9 bases that match TRBD2. CDR1 MDHEN and CDR2 SYDVKM come from the germline V gene. With V trimmed by 7 bases and J by 0 bases, 4 bases remained unmatched. CDR3 length equals 15 residues. The CDR3 coding sequence is TGTGCCAGCACTCCAGCGGGGGGAGCCAAAAACATTCAGTACTTC. Translated, it gives CASTPAGGAKNIQYF.

The chain joins TRBV4-1 to TRBJ1-4, with 7 bases matching TRBD1. Per germline, CDR1 MGHRA and CDR2 YSYEKL. V trimming: 5 bases; J trimming: 7 bases; junction bases outside the gene matches: 7. The CDR3 loop spans 14 amino acids. CDR3 in DNA: TGCGCCAGCAGCGCCGACAGGGTCTTTGAAAAACTGTTTTTT. This codes for CASSADRVFEKLFF.

The chain employs TRBV2 and TRBJ1-1; D might be TRBD1 (5 bases). The CDR3 is 12 amino acids. The germline CDR1 and CDR2 sequences are SNHLY and FYNNEI. V was clipped by 8 bases and J by 4 bases, with 11 bases between them. For the CDR3, the DNA is TGTGCCAGCTCTTGGGGGAGCACTGAAGCTTTCTTT. This translates into CASSWGSTEAFF.

This clone was found once. The chain has TRBV6-5 and TRBJ1-3; TRBD1 is a possible D gene (6 bases). With 2 bases removed from V and 3 bases from J, the gap between germline ends came to 11 bases. This CDR3 region has 15 residues. The germline CDR1 and CDR2 sequences are MNHEY and SVGAGI. The CDR3 region is CASSYGGAGGNTIYF. The CDR3 DNA sequence: TGTGCCAGCAGTTACGGGGGGGCCGGTGGAAACACCATATATTTT.